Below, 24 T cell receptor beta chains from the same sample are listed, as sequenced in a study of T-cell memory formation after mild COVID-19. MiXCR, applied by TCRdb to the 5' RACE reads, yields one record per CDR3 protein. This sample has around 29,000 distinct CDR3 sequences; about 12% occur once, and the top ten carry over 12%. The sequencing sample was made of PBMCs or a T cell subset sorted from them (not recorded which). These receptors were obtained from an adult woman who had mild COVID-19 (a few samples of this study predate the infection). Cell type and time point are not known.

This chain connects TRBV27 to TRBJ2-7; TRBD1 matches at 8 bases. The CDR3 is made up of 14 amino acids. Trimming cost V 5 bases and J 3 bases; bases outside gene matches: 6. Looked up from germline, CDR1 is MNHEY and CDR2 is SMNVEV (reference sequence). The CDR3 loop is CASSPGQGLYEQYF. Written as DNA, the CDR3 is TGTGCCAGCAGTCCAGGACAGGGTCTCTACGAGCAGTACTTC.

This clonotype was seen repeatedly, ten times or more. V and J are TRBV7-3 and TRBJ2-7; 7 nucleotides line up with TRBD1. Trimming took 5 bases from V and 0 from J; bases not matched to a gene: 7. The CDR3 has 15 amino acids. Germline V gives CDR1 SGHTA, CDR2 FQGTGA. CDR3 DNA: TGTGCCAGCAGCCTAGGGACAGAAAACTCCTACGAGCAGTACTTC. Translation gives CASSLGTENSYEQYF.

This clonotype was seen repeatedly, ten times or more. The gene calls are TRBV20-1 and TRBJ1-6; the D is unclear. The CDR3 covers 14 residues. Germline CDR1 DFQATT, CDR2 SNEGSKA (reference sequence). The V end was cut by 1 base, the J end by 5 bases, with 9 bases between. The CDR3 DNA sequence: TGCAGTGCTAGAGGCAGCAGAGATAATTCACCCCTCCACTTT. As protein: CSARGSRDNSPLHF.

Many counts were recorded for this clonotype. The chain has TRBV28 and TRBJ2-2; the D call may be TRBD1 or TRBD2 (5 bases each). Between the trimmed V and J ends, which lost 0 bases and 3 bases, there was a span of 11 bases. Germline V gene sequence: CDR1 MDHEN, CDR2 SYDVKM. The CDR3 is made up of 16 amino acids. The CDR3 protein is CASSLWGRRDTGELFF. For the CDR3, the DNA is TGTGCCAGCAGTTTATGGGGACGGCGGGACACCGGGGAGCTGTTTTTT.

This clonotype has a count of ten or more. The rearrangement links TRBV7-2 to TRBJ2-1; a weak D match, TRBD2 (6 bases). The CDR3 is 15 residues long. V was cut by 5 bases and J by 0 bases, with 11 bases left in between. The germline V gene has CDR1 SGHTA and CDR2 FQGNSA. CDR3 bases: TGTGCCAGCAGCCCCACGCGGGGCTCCTACAATGAGCAGTTCTTC. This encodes CASSPTRGSYNEQFF. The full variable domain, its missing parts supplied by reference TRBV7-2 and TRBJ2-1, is GAGVSQSPSNKVTEKGKDVELRCDPISGHTALYWYRQSLGQGLEFLIYFQGNSAPDKSGLPSDRFSAERTGGSVSTLTIQRTQQEDSAVYLCASSPTRGSYNEQFFGPGTRLTVL.

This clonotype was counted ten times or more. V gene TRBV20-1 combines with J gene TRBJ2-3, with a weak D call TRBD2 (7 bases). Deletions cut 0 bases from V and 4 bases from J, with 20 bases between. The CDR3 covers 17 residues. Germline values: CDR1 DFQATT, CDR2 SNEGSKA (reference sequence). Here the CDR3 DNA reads TGCAGTGCTAGAGAAGTAATGCGGGGGCAAATTTCAGATACGCAGTATTTT. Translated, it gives CSAREVMRGQISDTQYF.

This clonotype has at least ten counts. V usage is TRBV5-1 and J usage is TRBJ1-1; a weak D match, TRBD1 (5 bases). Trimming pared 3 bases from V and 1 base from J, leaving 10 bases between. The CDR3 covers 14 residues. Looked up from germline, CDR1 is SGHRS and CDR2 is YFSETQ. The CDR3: CASSSAQGNTEAFF. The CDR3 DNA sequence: TGCGCCAGCAGCTCGGCGCAGGGGAACACTGAAGCTTTCTTT.

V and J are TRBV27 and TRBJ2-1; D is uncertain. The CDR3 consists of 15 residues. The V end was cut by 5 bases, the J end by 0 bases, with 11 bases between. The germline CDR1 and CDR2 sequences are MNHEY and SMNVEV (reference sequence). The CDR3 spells CASSPRVSSYNEQFF. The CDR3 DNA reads TGTGCCAGCAGTCCGAGAGTTAGCTCCTACAATGAGCAGTTCTTC.

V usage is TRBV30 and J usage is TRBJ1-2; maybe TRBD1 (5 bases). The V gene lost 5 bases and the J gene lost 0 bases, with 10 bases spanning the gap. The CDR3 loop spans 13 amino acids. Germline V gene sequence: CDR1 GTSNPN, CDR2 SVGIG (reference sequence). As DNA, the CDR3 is TGTGCCTGGCAGGGATCCCCTAACTATGGCTACACCTTC. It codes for CAWQGSPNYGYTF.

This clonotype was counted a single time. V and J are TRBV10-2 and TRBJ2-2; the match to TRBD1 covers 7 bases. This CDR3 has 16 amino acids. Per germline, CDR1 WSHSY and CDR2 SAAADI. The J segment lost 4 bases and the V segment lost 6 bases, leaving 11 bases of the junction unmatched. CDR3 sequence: CASSALDRVFTGELFF. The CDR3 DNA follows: TGCGCCAGCAGCGCTCTTGACAGGGTTTTCACCGGGGAGCTGTTTTTT.

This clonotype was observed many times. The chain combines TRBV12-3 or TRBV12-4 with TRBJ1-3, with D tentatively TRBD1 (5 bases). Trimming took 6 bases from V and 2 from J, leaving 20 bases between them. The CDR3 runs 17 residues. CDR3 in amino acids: CASSRDPRKMPGNTIYF. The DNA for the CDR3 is TGTGCCAGCAGCCGGGACCCCCGTAAGATGCCTGGAAACACCATATATTTT.

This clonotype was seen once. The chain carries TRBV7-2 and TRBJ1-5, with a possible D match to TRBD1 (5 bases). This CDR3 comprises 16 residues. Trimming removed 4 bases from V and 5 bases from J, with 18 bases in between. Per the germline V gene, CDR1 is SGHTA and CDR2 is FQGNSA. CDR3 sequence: CASSSGGVRPDQPQHF. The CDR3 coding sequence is TGTGCCAGCAGCTCGGGGGGGGTTAGACCTGATCAGCCCCAGCATTTT.

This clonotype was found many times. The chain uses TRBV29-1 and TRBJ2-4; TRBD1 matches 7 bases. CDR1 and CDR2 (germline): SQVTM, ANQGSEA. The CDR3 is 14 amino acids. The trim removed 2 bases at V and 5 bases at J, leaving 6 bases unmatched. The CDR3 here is CSVETRGSQNIQYF. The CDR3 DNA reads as TGCAGCGTTGAAACCAGGGGGTCCCAAAACATTCAGTACTTC.

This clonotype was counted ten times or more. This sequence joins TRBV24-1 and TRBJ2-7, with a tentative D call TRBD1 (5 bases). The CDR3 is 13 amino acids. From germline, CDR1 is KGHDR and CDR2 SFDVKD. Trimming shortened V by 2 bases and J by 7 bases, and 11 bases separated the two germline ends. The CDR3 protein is CATSDWQGREQYF. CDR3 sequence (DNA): TGTGCCACCAGTGATTGGCAGGGTAGAGAGCAGTACTTC.

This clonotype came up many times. The CDR3 DNA reads as TGTGCCAGTAATCCGTCGGGGGGGCTAGGAGAGCAGTACTTC. Its protein product is CASNPSGGLGEQYF. The chain combines TRBV7-2 with TRBJ2-7, with 8 nucleotides matching TRBD2. V gave up 9 bases and J gave up 7 bases; unmatched junction bases: 14. The germline CDR1 and CDR2 sequences are SGHTA and FQGNSA. The CDR3 is 14 amino acids. Using reference TRBV7-2 and TRBJ2-7 for the parts outside the CDR3, the full variable domain is GAGVSQSPSNKVTEKGKDVELRCDPISGHTALYWYRQSLGQGLEFLIYFQGNSAPDKSGLPSDRFSAERTGGSVSTLTIQRTQQEDSAVYLCASNPSGGLGEQYFGPGTRLTVT.

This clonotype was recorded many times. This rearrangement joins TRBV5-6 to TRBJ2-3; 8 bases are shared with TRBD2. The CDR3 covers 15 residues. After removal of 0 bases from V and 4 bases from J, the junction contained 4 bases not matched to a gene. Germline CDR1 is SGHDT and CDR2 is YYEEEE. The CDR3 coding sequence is TGTGCCAGCAGCTTGGCGTCGGGAGGGCCAGATACGCAGTATTTT. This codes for CASSLASGGPDTQYF. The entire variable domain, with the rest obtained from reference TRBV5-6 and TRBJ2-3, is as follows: DAGVTQSPTHLIKTRGQQVTLRCSPKSGHDTVSWYQQALGQGPQFIFQYYEEEERQRGNFPDRFSGHQFPNYSSELNVNALLLGDSALYLCASSLASGGPDTQYFGPGTRLTVL.

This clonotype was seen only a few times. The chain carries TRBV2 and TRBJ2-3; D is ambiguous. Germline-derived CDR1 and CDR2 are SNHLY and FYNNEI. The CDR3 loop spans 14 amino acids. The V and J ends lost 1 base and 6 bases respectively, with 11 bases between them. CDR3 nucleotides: TGTGCCAGCAGTGAAGTGCCAGGATGGGATACGCAGTATTTT. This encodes CASSEVPGWDTQYF.

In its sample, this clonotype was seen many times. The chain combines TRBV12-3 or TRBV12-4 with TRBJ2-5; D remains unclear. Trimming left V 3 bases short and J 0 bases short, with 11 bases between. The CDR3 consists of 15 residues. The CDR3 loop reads CASSFGSRYQETQYF. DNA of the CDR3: TGTGCCAGCAGTTTCGGTTCAAGGTACCAAGAGACCCAGTACTTC.

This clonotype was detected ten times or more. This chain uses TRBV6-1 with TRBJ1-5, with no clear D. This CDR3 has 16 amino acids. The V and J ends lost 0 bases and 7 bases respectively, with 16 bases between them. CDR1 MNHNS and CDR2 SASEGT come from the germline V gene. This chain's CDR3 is CASSEAILSAGQPQHF. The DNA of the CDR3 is TGTGCCAGCAGTGAAGCGATCTTATCGGCTGGCCAGCCCCAGCATTTT.

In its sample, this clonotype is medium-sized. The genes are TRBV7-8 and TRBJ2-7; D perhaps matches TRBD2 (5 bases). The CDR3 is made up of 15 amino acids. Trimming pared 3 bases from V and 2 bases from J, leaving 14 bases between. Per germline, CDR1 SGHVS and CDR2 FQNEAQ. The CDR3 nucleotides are TGTGCCAGCAGCTTTCGGCATGAGGGTACCTACGAGCAGTACTTC. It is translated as CASSFRHEGTYEQYF.

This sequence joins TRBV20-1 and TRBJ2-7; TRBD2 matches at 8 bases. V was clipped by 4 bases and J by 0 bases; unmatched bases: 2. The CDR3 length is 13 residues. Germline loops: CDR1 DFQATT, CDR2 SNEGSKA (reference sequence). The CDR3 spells CSATGGISYEQYF. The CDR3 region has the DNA TGCAGTGCTACGGGAGGGATCTCCTACGAGCAGTACTTC.

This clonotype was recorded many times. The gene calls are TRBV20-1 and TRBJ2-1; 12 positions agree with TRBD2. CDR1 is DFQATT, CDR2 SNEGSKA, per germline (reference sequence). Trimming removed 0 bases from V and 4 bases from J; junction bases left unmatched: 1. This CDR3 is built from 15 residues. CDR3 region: CSARDGLAGYNEQFF. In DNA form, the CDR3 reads TGCAGTGCTAGAGATGGACTAGCGGGGTACAATGAGCAGTTCTTC.

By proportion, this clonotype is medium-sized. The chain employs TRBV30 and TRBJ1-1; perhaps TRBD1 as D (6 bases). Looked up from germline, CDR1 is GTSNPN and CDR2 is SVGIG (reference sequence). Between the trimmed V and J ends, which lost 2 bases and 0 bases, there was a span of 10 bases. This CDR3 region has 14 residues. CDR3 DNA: TGTGCCTGGAGTCGGGACACCATGAACACTGAAGCTTTCTTT. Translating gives CAWSRDTMNTEAFF.

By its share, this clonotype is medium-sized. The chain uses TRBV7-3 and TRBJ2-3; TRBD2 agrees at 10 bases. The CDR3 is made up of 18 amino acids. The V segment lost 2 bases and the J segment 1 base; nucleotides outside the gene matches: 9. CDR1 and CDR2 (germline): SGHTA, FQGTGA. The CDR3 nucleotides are TGTGCCAGCAGCTTATTGGCTAGCGGGGGAGGCGGCACAGATACGCAGTATTTT. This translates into CASSLLASGGGGTDTQYF.